Listed here is a single T cell receptor (beta chain). The antigen remains undetermined. The data are from a study of OX40 agonist ivuxolimab in advanced cancers. Study-wide background: Patients with prior anti-PD-1, anti-PD-L1 or anti-CTLA-4 therapy were eligible; less than 50% had some. Whole-study results and caveats: Fewer expanded clones were found on average in CD4+ than in CD8+ T cells.

Enrollment shut out patients with autoimmune disease history or systemic immunosuppression. Repertoires were generated with immunoSEQ multiplex PCR, while TCRdb's copy carries only in-frame clones and drops some. The data contain about 49,000 clones, roughly nine tenths of them seen just once; the ten biggest clones take up roughly 49%. CDR3 length: 18 amino acids. From germline, CDR1 is SEHNR and CDR2 FQNEAQ (reference sequence). The V end lost 1 base, the J end lost 4 bases, and 23 bases lay between the germline ends. This chain uses TRBV7-9 with TRBJ2-7; tentatively, D is TRBD1 or TRBD2 (6 bases each). The material was CD4+ or CD8+ T cells sorted from blood, obtained in a trial of the OX40 agonist ivuxolimab. This clonotype was obtained from an adult with an advanced solid tumor such as melanoma, head and neck, liver or kidney cancer. DNA for the CDR3: TGTGCCAGCAGCTTAGGAGGCGCGCCAACCGGAGGGGGATACGAGCAGTACTTC. Translated: CASSLGGAPTGGGYEQYF.